This T cell receptor beta chain was documented in a study of a mutant IDH1 vaccine in newly diagnosed glioma. Libraries were prepared by immunoSEQ multiplex PCR; TCRdb keeps only in-frame clonotypes and omits some of them. The table records about 36,000 clones, about 80% of them present only once. Noted time point: week 11, during vaccination. In the vaccine, a single dose held 300 ug of the mutant IDH1 20-mer peptide, along with topical imiquimod. Each astrocytoma in the donors was new, WHO grade 3 or 4, IDH1-mutant and ATRX-lost. There are 14 residues in the CDR3. Germline V gene sequence: CDR1 KGHSH, CDR2 LQKENI. Worth noting for this clone: Its cognate antigen is unknown. At one boundary the junction diverges from the germline segment, which might be a read error.

The sequence came from a woman between 25 and 40 years old with glioma. Some clones in this sample may be carry-over from other donors' samples. The starting material was peripheral blood mononuclear cells (PBMCs), obtained from a glioma patient whose treatment included an IDH1 peptide vaccine. The chain is built from TRBV18 and TRBJ1-1; possibly TRBD1 for D (6 bases). The CDR3: CASSRRQEAGTGIF. Written as DNA, the CDR3 is TGTGCCAGCTCACGTCGACAGGAGGCGGGAACCGGAATCTTT.